This T cell receptor beta chain was captured by sequencing in a study of shared clonotypes between healthy human individuals. Findings and caveats of the study: What rarefaction showed was incomplete sorted-subset sequencing despite large depth.

As concerns this clone: The antigen remains undetermined.

The CDR3 extends over 14 amino acids. Trimming stripped 6 bases from V and 5 bases from J, with 17 bases between. Germline CDR1 and CDR2: WSHSY and SAAADI. Original analysis: For the immunoSEQ data, sequences were junction-only without quality scores, so filtering differed. Sequenced by immunoSEQ multiplex PCR; TCRdb stores in-frame clones only, minus some. The V and J calls and the clone size are those of that table, but D and trimming were determined from the DNA. Of some 1 million clones in the sample, about 70% were seen once. The source is a man aged 18 to 29 in good health. The gene calls are TRBV10-2 and TRBJ2-7, with D maybe TRBD1 (6 bases). Sequencing was done on a sample of memory CD4+ T cells sorted from blood. The subset was: CD45RA-negative fraction. For the CDR3, the DNA is TGCGCCAGCAGGGGGGCTCGGGTGTGGGACGAGCAGTACTTC. It yields the protein CASRGARVWDEQYF.